Presented here are 30 T cell receptor beta chains from one specimen sequenced in a study of cytotoxic CD8 clonotypes in ibrutinib-treated CLL. Produced via immunoSEQ multiplex PCR; TCRdb's table is partial and in-frame only. The data show under 200,000 clones, more than 75% seen once. The sequencing used PBMCs, collected after 12 months of ibrutinib treatment. These receptors were obtained from a human donor with chronic lymphocytic leukemia.

The V call is TRBV4-3, the J call TRBJ2-7, with unresolved D. Germline assignment: CDR1 LGHNA and CDR2 YSLEER. This CDR3 region has 15 residues. V gave up 1 base and J gave up 0 bases, with 10 bases separating them. CDR3 in DNA: TGCGCCAGCAGCCAAGCGTTGCTCGGCTCCTACGAGCAGTACTTC. Protein: CASSQALLGSYEQYF.

The chain carries TRBV9 and TRBJ2-5, with 8 bases fitting TRBD2. The junction had 16 bases not matched to a gene; V was cut back by 4 bases and J by 5 bases. This CDR3 is built from 17 residues. Germline CDR1 and CDR2: SGDLS and YYNGEE. The CDR3 reads CASSITSGGGVRETQYF. The CDR3 DNA reads as TGTGCCAGCAGCATAACTAGCGGTGGGGGGGTCCGGGAGACCCAGTACTTC. Combining the CDR3 with reference TRBV9 and TRBJ2-5 gives the whole variable domain DSGVTQTPKHLITATGQRVTLRCSPRSGDLSVYWYQQSLDQGLQFLIQYYNGEERAKGNILERFSAQQFPDLHSELNLSSLELGDSALYFCASSITSGGGVRETQYFGPGTRLLVL.

The V and J genes are TRBV19 and TRBJ2-1, with D tentatively TRBD1 or TRBD2 (5 bases each). The CDR3 extends over 13 amino acids. From germline, CDR1 is LNHDA and CDR2 SQIVND (reference sequence). The V gene lost 7 bases and the J gene lost 0 bases, with 7 bases spanning the gap. Here the CDR3 DNA reads TGTGCCAGTACGGGGCCCTCCTACAATGAGCAGTTCTTC. It codes for CASTGPSYNEQFF.

This clone occurred a few times. The chain combines TRBV7-2 with TRBJ2-3; 9 bases align to TRBD2. This CDR3 region has 16 residues. The V segment lost 3 bases and the J segment 0 bases; nucleotides outside the gene matches: 4. The germline V gene encodes CDR1 SGHTA and CDR2 FQGNSA. Here the CDR3 DNA reads TGTGCCAGCAGCTTCTCTAGCGGGACCAGCACAGATACGCAGTATTTT. As protein: CASSFSSGTSTDTQYF.

This chain links TRBV5-1 with TRBJ2-5; TRBD1 is a possible D gene (6 bases). With 6 bases removed from V and 0 bases from J, the gap between germline ends came to 18 bases. This CDR3 is built from 16 residues. The germline V gene encodes CDR1 SGHRS and CDR2 YFSETQ. The CDR3 bases are TGCGCCAGCAAGGTTGGGGGACAAGCGAACCAAGAGACCCAGTACTTC. Translated: CASKVGGQANQETQYF.

This sequence joins TRBV7-3 and TRBJ2-5, with D perhaps matching TRBD1 (7 bases). Germline lookup yields CDR1 SGHTA and CDR2 FQGTGA. The V gene lost 4 bases and the J gene lost 5 bases, with 17 bases spanning the gap. The CDR3 length is 15 residues. CDR3 nucleotide sequence: TGTGCCAGCAGCTCCAGGGGGTTAGCGGTGGAGACCCAGTACTTC. This codes for CASSSRGLAVETQYF.

This chain joins TRBV4-3 and TRBJ1-4, with unresolved D. CDR1 is LGHNA and CDR2 is YSLEER in the germline V gene. This CDR3 spans 15 amino acids. Trimming stripped 2 bases from V and 0 bases from J, with 7 bases between. The CDR3 DNA reads TGCGCCAGCAGCCAATACAAAACAACTAATGAAAAACTGTTTTTT. Translated: CASSQYKTTNEKLFF.

This chain's CDR3 is CASRDRPNSPLHF. In nucleotides, the CDR3 is TGTGCCAGCAGGGACAGACCTAATTCACCCCTCCACTTT. The V call is TRBV2, the J call TRBJ1-6, with a tentative D call TRBD1 (6 bases). V gave up 6 bases and J gave up 6 bases, with 9 bases separating them. This CDR3 has 13 residues. Germline loops: CDR1 SNHLY, CDR2 FYNNEI. The full variable domain, in which reference TRBV2 and TRBJ1-6 provide the parts outside the CDR3, is EPEVTQTPSHQVTQMGQEVILRCVPISNHLYFYWYRQILGQKVEFLVSFYNNEISEKSEIFDDQFSVERPDGSNFTLKIRSTKLEDSAMYFCASRDRPNSPLHFGNGTRLTVT.

The chain joins TRBV12-2 to TRBJ2-6; TRBD1 is taken as the D call from the table, unchecked against the DNA. TRBV12-2 is a pseudogene segment. This CDR3 is built from 21 residues. This CDR3 is CASRSLGDRARRTSGANVLTF. The CDR3 DNA is TGTGCAAGTCGCTCCCTCGGCGACAGGGCGCGGAGGACCTCTGGGGCCAACGTCCTGACTTTC.

This rearrangement joins TRBV15 to TRBJ2-1; 10 bases align to TRBD2. The V gene's germline CDR1 is LNHNV and CDR2 YYDKDF (reference sequence). Germline trimming cut 0 bases from V and 7 bases from J; bases unmatched to any gene: 3. CDR3 length: 15 residues. CDR3 sequence (DNA): TGTGCCACCAGCAGAGACAGCGGGAGGGTGAATGAGCAGTTCTTC. Translated, it gives CATSRDSGRVNEQFF.

This chain connects TRBV5-1 to TRBJ2-5; no reliable D call. Trimming cost V 4 bases and J 5 bases, with 6 bases left between them. Germline CDR1 reads SGHRS; CDR2 reads YFSETQ. The CDR3 is 11 residues long. The CDR3 nucleotides are TGCGCCAGCAGCACCAGGGAGACCCAGTACTTC. It codes for CASSTRETQYF.

In this sample, this clone turned up a few times. V and J are TRBV5-1 and TRBJ2-5; no reliable D call. This CDR3 spans 13 amino acids. Trimming pared 2 bases from V and 8 bases from J, leaving 13 bases between. Germline values: CDR1 SGHRS, CDR2 YFSETQ. Here the CDR3 reads CASSFGSQGTQYF. The CDR3 nucleotides read TGCGCCAGCAGCTTCGGTAGCCAAGGAACCCAGTACTTC.

With respect to this clone: This specimen includes other DNA sequences encoding the same CDR3. This chain links TRBV2 with TRBJ2-1; 9 bases are a match to TRBD2. The trim removed 9 bases at V and 6 bases at J, leaving 9 bases unmatched. This CDR3 region has 14 residues. The germline gives CDR1 SNHLY, CDR2 FYNNEI. The chain's CDR3 is CASNPGLASNEQFF. Written as DNA, the CDR3 is TGTGCCAGTAATCCGGGACTAGCCAGCAATGAGCAGTTCTTC.

This clone was counted a few times. This chain connects TRBV11-1 to TRBJ2-7; perhaps TRBD1 as D (6 bases). The V gene lost 1 base and the J gene lost 6 bases, with 10 bases spanning the gap. This CDR3 spans 13 amino acids. Germline V lookup: CDR1 SGHAT, CDR2 FQDESV (reference sequence). The CDR3 region is CASSLGQASEQYF. Written as DNA, the CDR3 is TGTGCCAGCAGCTTAGGACAGGCATCCGAGCAGTACTTC.

This clone showed up just a few times. The chain carries TRBV28 and TRBJ1-3; 7 bases are a match to TRBD1. The CDR3 contains 15 residues. V shed 5 bases and J 2 bases; nucleotides not matched to a gene: 6. Germline V gene lookup returns CDR1 MDHEN and CDR2 SYDVKM. Here the CDR3 DNA reads TGTGCCAGCAGTCTCGACAGGGTGACTGGAAACACCATATATTTT. This codes for CASSLDRVTGNTIYF.

This clone was seen more than once but under ten times. The chain recombines TRBV4-3 with TRBJ1-4; 8 bases match TRBD1. CDR3 length equals 16 residues. From germline, CDR1 is LGHNA and CDR2 YSLEER. The ends lost 0 bases at V and 9 bases at J; junction bases unmatched: 9. CDR3 in DNA: TGCGCCAGCAGCCAAGATCCAGGACAGGGTATGAAAAAACTGTTTTTT. Protein product: CASSQDPGQGMKKLFF.

The chain employs TRBV7-2 and TRBJ1-2; D uncertain. Trimming removed 7 bases at V and 7 bases at J, with 13 bases between. This CDR3 spans 12 amino acids. Germline CDR1 SGHTA, CDR2 FQGNSA. The CDR3 reads CASTLGRVGYTF. The CDR3 nucleotides read TGTGCCAGCACCCTTGGACGGGTTGGCTACACCTTC.

As concerns this clone: The same CDR3 arises from other DNA sequences in this sample as well. The V call is TRBV28, the J call TRBJ1-5; D remains unclear. Germline values: CDR1 MDHEN, CDR2 SYDVKM. The CDR3 is made up of 12 amino acids. With 3 bases removed from V and 7 bases from J, the gap between germline ends came to 7 bases. CDR3 nucleotide sequence: TGTGCCAGCAGTTTGGGTGGACAGCCCCAGCATTTT. Amino acids: CASSLGGQPQHF.

The gene calls are TRBV6-6 and TRBJ2-1; D is unclear. The germline V gene encodes CDR1 MNHNY and CDR2 SVGAGI (reference sequence). The V end lost 2 bases, the J end lost 6 bases, and 5 bases lay between the germline ends. This CDR3 region has 12 residues. The CDR3 sequence is CASSYTVNEQFF. CDR3 DNA sequence: TGTGCCAGCAGTTACACAGTCAATGAGCAGTTCTTC.

This rearrangement joins TRBV7-6 to TRBJ1-1; D is unclear. Germline CDR1 reads SGHVS; CDR2 reads FNYEAQ. Trimming stripped 1 base from V and 1 base from J, with 10 bases between. The CDR3 is 15 amino acids. The CDR3 DNA reads as TGTGCCAGCAGCTTAGGCTCCTGGACGAACACTGAAGCTTTCTTT. It encodes CASSLGSWTNTEAFF.

For the CDR3, the DNA is TGTGCCAGCAGCCCGACAGGGTACGACTATGGCTACACCTTC. Translated, it gives CASSPTGYDYGYTF. This chain uses TRBV5-4 with TRBJ1-2, with 7 bases matching TRBD1. Trimming at V came to 4 bases and at J to 3 bases, leaving 6 bases not matched to a gene. The germline gives CDR1 SGHNT, CDR2 YYREEE (reference sequence). The CDR3 contains 14 residues.

The chain couples TRBV12-5 to TRBJ2-3; TRBD2 agrees at 10 bases. The length of the CDR3 is 15 residues. From germline, CDR1 is LGHNT and CDR2 FRNRAP. V shed 6 bases and J 2 bases; nucleotides not matched to a gene: 5. CDR3 protein: CASGRTSGVTDTQYF. CDR3 DNA: TGTGCTAGTGGCCGGACTAGCGGAGTCACAGATACGCAGTATTTT.

The rearrangement links TRBV10-2 to TRBJ1-1; D remains unclear. V was shortened by 9 bases and J by 0 bases, with 11 bases between the two germline ends. Looked up from germline, CDR1 is WSHSY and CDR2 is SAAADI. This CDR3 contains 13 residues. The CDR3 coding sequence is TGCGCCAGTAAACCAGGATTGAACACTGAAGCTTTCTTT. It codes for CASKPGLNTEAFF.

V is TRBV5-8 and J is TRBJ1-1; 9 positions match TRBD1. Germline loops: CDR1 SGHTS, CDR2 YDEGEE. The CDR3 sequence is 16 residues long. Losses at the gene ends were 4 bases for V and 6 bases for J; bases not matched to a gene: 13. CDR3 protein: CASSRTWDRAGAEAFF. CDR3 sequence (DNA): TGTGCCAGCAGCCGTACGTGGGACAGGGCGGGAGCTGAAGCTTTCTTT.

The sample holds one count of this clone. The chain links TRBV13 to TRBJ2-6; 8 nucleotides agree with TRBD1. Losses at the gene ends were 6 bases for V and 2 bases for J; bases not matched to a gene: 3. CDR3 size: 15 residues. Germline CDR1 PRHDT, CDR2 FYEKMQ (reference sequence). The CDR3 DNA reads TGTGCCAGCAGACCACAGGGGGCTGGGGCCAACGTCCTGACTTTC. Translating it yields CASRPQGAGANVLTF.

The V gene is TRBV29-1, the J gene TRBJ1-2; D unresolved. There are 12 residues in the CDR3. The germline gives CDR1 SQVTM, CDR2 ANQGSEA. V was clipped by 3 bases and J by 2 bases, with 7 bases between them. CDR3: CSVDYANYGYTF. CDR3 bases: TGCAGCGTTGATTATGCAAACTATGGCTACACCTTC.

The chain recombines TRBV2 with TRBJ2-7; possible D gene TRBD1, 5 bases. Germline V CDR1 and CDR2: SNHLY, FYNNEI. V lost 3 bases to trimming and J lost 2 bases, with 14 bases between them. CDR3 length: 15 residues. DNA of the CDR3: TGTGCCAGCAGTGACCAGGGTTTGATGACCTACGAGCAGTACTTC. Amino acid sequence: CASSDQGLMTYEQYF. The variable domain in full, with the rest retrieved from reference TRBV2 and TRBJ2-7, is EPEVTQTPSHQVTQMGQEVILRCVPISNHLYFYWYRQILGQKVEFLVSFYNNEISEKSEIFDDQFSVERPDGSNFTLKIRSTKLEDSAMYFCASSDQGLMTYEQYFGPGTRLTVT.

The chain joins TRBV6-1 to TRBJ1-5, with a weak D call TRBD1 (5 bases). The V end was cut by 1 base, the J end by 7 bases, with 14 bases between. The germline V gene encodes CDR1 MNHNS and CDR2 SASEGT. This CDR3 is 15 amino acids long. The CDR3 nucleotides read TGTGCCAGCAGTGAAGACGCCTCCCAGGGCCAGCCCCAGCATTTT. Amino acids: CASSEDASQGQPQHF.

This chain links TRBV7-9 with TRBJ1-5; D gene ambiguous. CDR3 length equals 18 residues. V was cut by 5 bases and J by 0 bases, with 20 bases left in between. The germline V gene encodes CDR1 SEHNR and CDR2 FQNEAQ (reference sequence). The CDR3 DNA is TGTGCCAGCAGCGGTGGGCTGTGGGATCCGCATAGCAATCAGCCCCAGCATTTT. This gives the protein CASSGGLWDPHSNQPQHF.

V is TRBV5-6 and J is TRBJ2-3, with 9 bases fitting TRBD2. The CDR3 runs 15 residues. The V gene end was trimmed by 6 bases and the J gene end by 2 bases; junction bases not matched to a gene: 7. Germline V gene lookup returns CDR1 SGHDT and CDR2 YYEEEE. DNA of the CDR3: TGTGCCAGCAACTTAGCGGGGGCCCCCACAGATACGCAGTATTTT. This codes for CASNLAGAPTDTQYF.